This TCR beta chain was identified during a study of neoadjuvant nivolumab and ipilimumab in lung cancer. Clones were read by immunoSEQ multiplex PCR, and TCRdb kept only the in-frame ones, dropping some. The repertoire has about 18,000 clones, 79% of them found once; the top ten carry around 10%. This CDR3 spans 15 amino acids. The ends were cut back, 6 bases at V and 4 bases at J, with 18 bases in the middle. Germline CDR1 and CDR2: LNHDA and SQIVND (reference sequence). The source was tumor tissue, collected after neoadjuvant nivolumab, alone or with ipilimumab, at or shortly before surgery. J is TRBJ1-1 and V is TRBV19; D is possibly TRBD1 (6 bases). This receptor was obtained from an adult with non-small cell lung cancer. The CDR3 DNA reads as TGTGCCAGTAGCCTAAGAACAGGGCAGGGCACTGAAGCTTTCTTT. It specifies CASSLRTGQGTEAFF.